These 5 T cell receptor beta chains originate from one sample sequenced in a study of blood T cell repertoires in COVID-19. TCRdb's table, derived via immunoSEQ multiplex PCR, lists solely in-frame clones and lacks some. The repertoire consists of 310,000 or so clones, with over 70% occurring once and the leading ten covering roughly 1.2%. Sequenced sample: peripheral blood. The receptors originated from a woman aged 50 to 60 with acute or convalescent COVID-19.

This clone was detected only once. The CDR3 DNA follows: TGTGCCACCCGGACCGGGACTAGCGGGAGGGGTTCGTCCACCGGGGAGCTGTTTTTT. This encodes CATRTGTSGRGSSTGELFF. The gene calls are TRBV2 and TRBJ2-2; 16 bases are shared with TRBD2. V trimming: 10 bases; J trimming: 4 bases; junction bases outside the gene matches: 15. The CDR3 sequence is 19 residues long. Germline CDR1 SNHLY, CDR2 FYNNEI.

V is TRBV21-1 and J is TRBJ1-1; the table's D call TRBD1 went unverified against the DNA. TRBV21-1 is tagged as a pseudogene. CDR3 size: 16 residues. CDR3 region: CASSKGYRGRGSEAFF. CDR3 sequence (DNA): TGTGCCAGCAGCAAAGGCTATAGGGGCAGGGGTTCTGAAGCTTTCTTT.

The gene calls are TRBV7-2 and TRBJ2-1, with 9 bases that match TRBD1. This CDR3 contains 16 residues. Germline trimming cut 5 bases from V and 2 bases from J; bases unmatched to any gene: 7. Germline V gives CDR1 SGHTA, CDR2 FQGNSA. The CDR3 bases are TGTGCCAGCAGCCTAGATACAGGGGGCGCCTACAATGAGCAGTTCTTC. It codes for CASSLDTGGAYNEQFF.

This sequence joins TRBV6-2 or TRBV6-3 and TRBJ2-7; possible D gene TRBD1, 5 bases. This CDR3 has 12 amino acids. Germline V gives CDR1 MNHEY, CDR2 SVGEGT. Trimming took 6 bases from V and 2 from J, leaving 8 bases between them. The CDR3 reads CASSRQTYEQYF. The CDR3 region has the DNA TGTGCCAGCAGCCGACAGACCTACGAGCAGTACTTC.

As DNA, the CDR3 is TGCGCCAGCAGCCAAGATCCGGCTAGCGGGAGGCTCGAGCAGTACTTC. It translates to CASSQDPASGRLEQYF. The chain joins TRBV4-3 to TRBJ2-7; 11 positions match TRBD2. Unmatched junction bases numbered 7, after V lost 0 bases and J lost 6 bases. Germline lookup yields CDR1 LGHNA and CDR2 YSLEER. The CDR3 is 16 residues long.